The 8 T cell receptor beta chains in this list originate from one sample, sequenced in a study of T-cell memory formation after mild COVID-19 (dated by TCRdb to about 2021). The method behind the library was 5' RACE. TCRdb names Illumina NovaSeq 6000 as the instrument used. The public reads were quality trimmed at Q25 with fastp and then assembled into clones with MiXCR by TCRdb, keeping productive beta chains. Each CDR3 protein appears once, grouped with its most common genes and DNA. The sample table records some 450,000 distinct CDR3 sequences; 20% of these occur just once. The ten largest account for roughly 8.4% of the sample. The sequencing sample was made of PBMCs or a T cell subset sorted from them (not recorded which). Every receptor here comes from an adult woman who had mild COVID-19 (a few samples of this study predate the infection). The sample titles of this study are shuffled in the database, so cell type and time point are left out; the donor was told from shared clones.

This chain joins TRBV7-2 and TRBJ1-1; 7 bases map to TRBD1. The CDR3 has 13 amino acids. V was clipped by 1 base and J by 10 bases; unmatched bases: 6. Germline lookup yields CDR1 SGHTA and CDR2 FQGNSA. CDR3 protein: CASSLGLAGGAFF. The DNA of the CDR3 is TGTGCCAGCAGCTTAGGCCTTGCAGGGGGAGCTTTCTTT.

The chain joins TRBV3-1 to TRBJ2-1; no clear D. V lost 4 bases and J 4 bases, leaving 8 bases between the germline ends. The V gene's germline CDR1 is LGHDT and CDR2 YNNKEL (reference sequence). The CDR3 has 13 residues. The chain's CDR3 is CASSPQTYNEQFF. CDR3 sequence (DNA): TGTGCCAGCAGCCCCCAGACTTACAATGAGCAGTTCTTC.

Ten or more counts support this clonotype. CDR3 protein: CASSLVAGFTDTQYF. The CDR3 nucleotides read TGTGCCAGCAGCTTAGTCGCCGGGTTCACAGATACGCAGTATTTT. This chain links TRBV7-9 with TRBJ2-3; no firm D call. This CDR3 spans 15 amino acids. V was clipped by 1 base and J by 2 bases, with 10 bases between them. Germline V gene sequence: CDR1 SEHNR, CDR2 FQNEAQ (reference sequence). The whole variable domain, remainder taken from reference TRBV7-9 and TRBJ2-3, is DTGVSQNPRHKITKRGQNVTFRCDPISEHNRLYWYRQTLGQGPEFLTYFQNEAQLEKSRLLSDRFSAERPKGSFSTLEIQRTEQGDSAMYLCASSLVAGFTDTQYFGPGTRLTVL.

The chain has TRBV28 and TRBJ2-4, with D possibly TRBD1 on 6 matching bases. Germline assignment: CDR1 MDHEN and CDR2 SYDVKM. The CDR3 is 14 amino acids. The V gene lost 3 bases and the J gene lost 1 base, with 7 bases spanning the gap. The CDR3, as DNA: TGTGCCAGCAGTTTTAGGGGGGCCAAAAACATTCAGTACTTC. It codes for CASSFRGAKNIQYF.

This chain uses TRBV3-1 with TRBJ1-1; a weak D match, TRBD1 (6 bases). Germline V lookup: CDR1 LGHDT, CDR2 YNNKEL (reference sequence). CDR3 length equals 14 residues. V lost 4 bases to trimming and J lost 0 bases, with 9 bases between them. The chain's CDR3 is CASSRDTVNTEAFF. CDR3 bases: TGTGCCAGCAGCCGGGACACAGTGAACACTGAAGCTTTCTTT.

This clonotype occurred a few times. This chain uses TRBV6-2 or TRBV6-3 with TRBJ1-2; TRBD1 agrees at 8 bases. CDR1 is MNHEY, CDR2 SVGEGT, per germline. This CDR3 is 17 amino acids long. V was clipped by 2 bases and J by 3 bases; unmatched bases: 11. The CDR3 reads CASSYPDRGPQDYGYTF. The CDR3 DNA reads TGTGCCAGCAGTTACCCTGACAGGGGCCCTCAGGACTATGGCTACACCTTC.

This clonotype was seen a handful of times. The J gene is TRBJ2-7, the V gene TRBV7-2, with TRBD2 identical over 15 bases. Germline V gene lookup returns CDR1 SGHTA and CDR2 FQGNSA. J gave up 2 bases and V 1 base, and 0 bases lay outside the gene matches. CDR3 length: 16 amino acids. CDR3: CASSLGTSGRAYEQYF. CDR3 bases: TGTGCCAGCAGCTTAGGGACTAGCGGGAGGGCCTACGAGCAGTACTTC.

V usage is TRBV18 and J usage is TRBJ2-1, with 9 positions matching TRBD1. Germline trimming cut 3 bases from V and 6 bases from J; bases unmatched to any gene: 6. The CDR3 runs 15 residues. CDR1 KGHSH and CDR2 LQKENI come from the germline V gene. CDR3 region: CASSPWTGVSNEQFF. In nucleotides, the CDR3 is TGTGCCAGCTCACCCTGGACAGGGGTAAGCAATGAGCAGTTCTTC.